The clone carrying this T cell receptor (beta chain) has only one observation. Only in-frame clones appear in the TCRdb table, and some are missing; sequencing was by immunoSEQ multiplex PCR. The data hold under 20,000 clones, with 77% observed a single time. Stated treatment: randomized to nivolumab then ipilimumab (arm A) or the reverse (arm B). This sample is drawn from a study of sequential checkpoint blockade in melanoma. Study-wide context: Patients were randomized 1:1 to nivolumab-then-ipilimumab or ipilimumab-then-nivolumab first-line.

The germline V gene encodes CDR1 SGHRS and CDR2 YFSETQ. V shed 0 bases, J shed 6 bases, and the junction held 12 bases outside the gene matches. CDR3 length: 17 amino acids. The rearrangement links TRBV5-1 to TRBJ2-7, with 10 bases identical to TRBD1. The TCR originated in a human donor with melanoma. The sample in question was CD8+ T cells sorted from blood (inferred from file names), obtained from a patient given nivolumab and ipilimumab in sequence. For the CDR3, the DNA is TGCGCCAGCAGCTTGGATGGACAGGGGGACCTCTCTTTCGAGCAGTACTTC. Translating gives CASSLDGQGDLSFEQYF.